Presented here are 28 T cell receptor beta chains from one specimen sequenced in a study of cytomegalovirus exposure and HLA in healthy donors. TCRdb's copy holds only in-frame clones and misses some; the assay was immunoSEQ multiplex PCR. Of roughly 45,000 clones listed, approximately 95% are singletons. Sequences were obtained from PBMCs. The receptors were gathered from a woman aged 18-35 years in good health and CMV-seropositive.

The V call is TRBV28, the J call TRBJ2-7, with a tentative D call TRBD2 (6 bases). CDR3 length equals 16 residues. V lost 5 bases to trimming and J lost 5 bases, with 22 bases between them. CDR1 is MDHEN, CDR2 SYDVKM, per germline. The CDR3 DNA sequence: TGTGCCAGCAGTACCCCGGGTGGCGGGAACAATAACGAGCAGTACTTC. Residues: CASSTPGGGNNNEQYF. The full variable domain, rest sourced from reference TRBV28 and TRBJ2-7, is DVKVTQSSRYLVKRTGEKVFLECVQDMDHENMFWYRQDPGLGLRLIYFSYDVKMKEKGDIPEGYSVSREKKERFSLILESASTNQTSMYLCASSTPGGGNNNEQYFGPGTRLTVT.

This clone was observed a single time. V gene TRBV4-1 combines with J gene TRBJ1-1; 9 nucleotides match TRBD1. The CDR3 is made up of 18 amino acids. The J segment lost 4 bases and the V segment lost 4 bases, leaving 16 bases of the junction unmatched. The germline V gene encodes CDR1 MGHRA and CDR2 YSYEKL. The CDR3 DNA is TGCGCCAGCAGCCGCACACAGGGGGCGCAGTTCGAAGGCACTGAAGCTTTCTTT. It specifies CASSRTQGAQFEGTEAFF.

The chain employs TRBV9 and TRBJ2-1; 11 bases align to TRBD2. Germline V CDR1 and CDR2: SGDLS, YYNGEE. This CDR3 contains 17 residues. V gave up 0 bases and J gave up 3 bases; unmatched junction bases: 5. The CDR3 DNA follows: TGTGCCAGCAGCGTAGAGGCGGGACTAGCGGTCTACAATGAGCAGTTCTTC. Translation: CASSVEAGLAVYNEQFF.

The V call is TRBV2, the J call TRBJ2-1, with D possibly being TRBD1 (6 bases). CDR3 length: 12 amino acids. Trimming left V 3 bases short and J 9 bases short, with 9 bases between. Germline V gene sequence: CDR1 SNHLY, CDR2 FYNNEI. This chain's CDR3 is CASSEVGAEQFF. The CDR3 coding sequence is TGTGCCAGCAGTGAGGTGGGGGCTGAGCAGTTCTTC.

The chain is built from TRBV4-2 and TRBJ2-1; 8 nucleotides line up with TRBD2. Germline V gene lookup returns CDR1 LGHNA and CDR2 YNFKEQ. The CDR3 runs 16 residues. Trimming took 0 bases from V and 7 from J; bases not matched to a gene: 8. The CDR3 loop reads CASSQEASGSGNEQFF. The CDR3 DNA reads TGTGCCAGCAGCCAAGAAGCAAGCGGGAGCGGGAATGAGCAGTTCTTC.

Comment on this clone: The sample contains more than one DNA sequence encoding this CDR3. J is TRBJ1-1 and V is TRBV4-1, with D perhaps TRBD1 (5 bases). This CDR3 is built from 15 residues. V was cut by 3 bases and J by 3 bases, with 14 bases left in between. CDR1 and CDR2 from the germline V gene are MGHRA and YSYEKL. The CDR3 DNA reads TGCGCCAGCAGCCAGGGAGGGTGGGGCGACACTGAAGCTTTCTTT. The encoded protein is CASSQGGWGDTEAFF.

The rearrangement uses TRBV7-8 and TRBJ2-7; D unclear. The CDR3 runs to 11 residues. Looked up from germline, CDR1 is SGHVS and CDR2 is FQNEAQ. The V end was cut by 5 bases, the J end by 4 bases, with 6 bases between. CDR3 amino acids: CASSGVYEQYF. For the CDR3, the DNA is TGTGCCAGCAGCGGAGTTTACGAGCAGTACTTC.

The J gene is TRBJ2-1, the V gene TRBV18; 7 bases are a match to TRBD2. The CDR3 length is 11 residues. Germline CDR1 reads KGHSH; CDR2 reads LQKENI. V dropped 4 bases and J dropped 12; count of bases not matched to a gene: 3. The CDR3 DNA reads TGTGCCAGCTCACATCTAGCGGCGCAGTTCTTC. Translated, it gives CASSHLAAQFF.

The chain is built from TRBV7-9 and TRBJ2-5; no clear D. The ends were cut back, 2 bases at V and 6 bases at J, with 13 bases in the middle. The CDR3 runs to 14 residues. CDR1 SEHNR and CDR2 FQNEAQ come from the germline V gene (reference sequence). The CDR3 here is CASSLTVEKQTQYF. CDR3 DNA sequence: TGTGCCAGCAGCTTAACAGTTGAGAAACAGACCCAGTACTTC.

V and J are TRBV19 and TRBJ2-7, with 7 bases matching TRBD1. V shed 5 bases, J shed 4 bases, and the junction held 8 bases outside the gene matches. Germline lookup yields CDR1 LNHDA and CDR2 SQIVND (reference sequence). The CDR3 consists of 14 residues. The CDR3 protein is CASSSQQGPYEQYF. Here the CDR3 DNA reads TGTGCCAGTAGTTCCCAACAGGGGCCTTACGAGCAGTACTTC.

The gene calls are TRBV27 and TRBJ1-2; weak D call: TRBD1 (6 bases). Germline-derived CDR1 and CDR2 are MNHEY and SMNVEV (reference sequence). The V and J ends lost 3 bases and 3 bases respectively, with 17 bases between them. This CDR3 contains 16 residues. The CDR3 DNA follows: TGTGCCAGCAGTTTGGGGGTGGCCCAGGGGTACTATGGCTACACCTTC. Translation gives CASSLGVAQGYYGYTF.

The V call is TRBV7-9, the J call TRBJ2-7; possibly TRBD2 for D (5 bases). Germline V gene lookup returns CDR1 SEHNR and CDR2 FQNEAQ (reference sequence). The length of the CDR3 is 15 residues. Trimming pared 2 bases from V and 1 base from J, leaving 12 bases between. The CDR3 region has the DNA TGTGCCAGCAGCTTATTTGGAGGCGGGTCCTACGAGCAGTACTTC. Encoded protein: CASSLFGGGSYEQYF.

The chain is built from TRBV19 and TRBJ1-1; D possibly corresponds to TRBD1 (6 bases). The V gene lost 6 bases and the J gene lost 5 bases, with 13 bases spanning the gap. CDR1 is LNHDA and CDR2 is SQIVND in the germline V gene (reference sequence). This CDR3 contains 13 residues. The CDR3 reads CASSPGERTEAFF. CDR3 DNA: TGTGCCAGTAGCCCAGGGGAGAGGACTGAAGCTTTCTTT. The full variable domain, its missing parts supplied by reference TRBV19 and TRBJ1-1, is DGGITQSPKYLFRKEGQNVTLSCEQNLNHDAMYWYRQDPGQGLRLIYYSQIVNDFQKGDIAEGYSVSREKKESFPLTVTSAQKNPTAFYLCASSPGERTEAFFGQGTRLTVV.

This rearrangement joins TRBV7-2 to TRBJ2-3, with unresolved D. The CDR3 has 19 residues. Trimming took off 5 bases at V and 2 bases at J, with 26 bases between the two ends. Per the germline V gene, CDR1 is SGHTA and CDR2 is FQGNSA. CDR3 protein: CASSPILHHSGGPTDTQYF. The CDR3 bases are TGTGCCAGCAGCCCAATCCTCCATCATAGTGGCGGCCCCACAGATACGCAGTATTTT.

The chain employs TRBV11-3 and TRBJ1-1; 10 nucleotides line up with TRBD1. Germline assignment: CDR1 SGHNT and CDR2 YENEEA. Losses at the gene ends were 5 bases for V and 1 base for J; bases not matched to a gene: 16. The CDR3 runs to 19 residues. CDR3 nucleotide sequence: TGTGCCAGCAGCCGATATAACTGGGGACAGGGGACCGAGAACACTGAAGCTTTCTTT. Translated, it gives CASSRYNWGQGTENTEAFF. The entire variable domain, with the rest obtained from reference TRBV11-3 and TRBJ1-1, is as follows: EAGVVQSPRYKIIEKKQPVAFWCNPISGHNTLYWYLQNLGQGPELLIRYENEEAVDDSQLPKDRFSAERLKGVDSTLKIQPAELGDSAVYLCASSRYNWGQGTENTEAFFGQGTRLTVV.

CDR3 nucleotides: TGTGCCAGCAGTGACACAGCGGGAGTGACAGATACGCAGTATTTT. Its protein is CASSDTAGVTDTQYF. V usage is TRBV6-4 and J usage is TRBJ2-3, with 8 nucleotides matching TRBD2. V shed 2 bases, J shed 3 bases, and the junction held 4 bases outside the gene matches. Germline V gene sequence: CDR1 MRHNA, CDR2 SNTAGT. The CDR3 contains 15 residues.

The chain combines TRBV30 with TRBJ1-4, with TRBD1 matching 12 bases. Germline V gene data show CDR1 as GTSNPN and CDR2 as SVGIG (reference sequence). This CDR3 is built from 15 residues. J lost 10 bases, V lost 2 bases, and 8 bases had no gene match. CDR3 residues: CAWSLTGTGGRKLFF. CDR3 coding DNA: TGTGCCTGGAGTTTAACCGGGACAGGGGGCCGAAAACTGTTTTTT.

This rearrangement joins TRBV6-1 to TRBJ2-1, with D possibly being TRBD2 (6 bases). The germline gives CDR1 MNHNS, CDR2 SASEGT. V lost 6 bases, J lost 7 bases, and 10 bases lay in between. This CDR3 contains 12 residues. The CDR3: CASRMEGNEQFF. The CDR3 region has the DNA TGTGCCAGCAGAATGGAGGGGAATGAGCAGTTCTTC.

The chain recombines TRBV29-1 with TRBJ2-1; 10 bases agree with TRBD2. Per the germline V gene, CDR1 is SQVTM and CDR2 is ANQGSEA. V dropped 4 bases and J dropped 10; count of bases not matched to a gene: 10. This CDR3 is 14 amino acids long. The DNA for the CDR3 is TGCAGCGTTGGGCTAGCGGGAGCGACGGGGGAGCAGTTCTTC. It is translated as CSVGLAGATGEQFF.

The rearrangement joins TRBV6-6 to TRBJ1-1, with D perhaps TRBD1 (5 bases). Germline V lookup: CDR1 MNHNY, CDR2 SVGAGI (reference sequence). V was trimmed by 6 bases and J by 4 bases, leaving 12 bases between them. CDR3 size: 13 residues. CDR3 in DNA: TGTGCCAGCAGCCCATCGGGGGGCACTGAAGCTTTCTTT. Protein: CASSPSGGTEAFF.

The chain links TRBV4-1 to TRBJ1-3; TRBD1 might be the D (5 bases). Trimming removed 4 bases at V and 2 bases at J, with 12 bases between. Germline-derived CDR1 and CDR2 are MGHRA and YSYEKL. The length of the CDR3 is 15 residues. Here the CDR3 DNA reads TGCGCCAGCAGCCCGGGGGGGAGGGCTGGAAACACCATATATTTT. Protein sequence: CASSPGGRAGNTIYF.

V gene TRBV5-6 combines with J gene TRBJ2-1, with TRBD2 identical over 10 bases. CDR1 is SGHDT, CDR2 YYEEEE, per germline. Germline trimming cut 3 bases from V and 14 bases from J; bases unmatched to any gene: 8. The CDR3 is 13 residues long. The CDR3 nucleotides read TGTGCCAGCAGCTCGGGAGCGGGAGGGCCAGAGTTCTTC. The encoded protein is CASSSGAGGPEFF.

The V and J genes are TRBV6-4 and TRBJ2-3, with 9 bases identical to TRBD2. Germline V gene lookup returns CDR1 MRHNA and CDR2 SNTAGT. This CDR3 contains 15 residues. V shed 4 bases and J 2 bases; nucleotides not matched to a gene: 4. The CDR3 nucleotides are TGTGCCAGCAGTGTCTTAGCGGGGGACACAGATACGCAGTATTTT. The encoded protein is CASSVLAGDTDTQYF.

The chain links TRBV5-6 to TRBJ2-7, with 11 bases identical to TRBD1. The germline gives CDR1 SGHDT, CDR2 YYEEEE. The V segment lost 0 bases and the J segment 3 bases; nucleotides outside the gene matches: 2. This CDR3 contains 15 residues. CDR3 in amino acids: CASSLGDRGVYEQYF. CDR3 sequence (DNA): TGTGCCAGCAGCTTGGGGGACAGGGGGGTCTACGAGCAGTACTTC.

The V gene is TRBV27, the J gene TRBJ2-1; possibly TRBD1 for D (5 bases). Looked up from germline, CDR1 is MNHEY and CDR2 is SMNVEV (reference sequence). CDR3 length equals 10 residues. V was cut by 7 bases and J by 7 bases, with 5 bases left in between. The CDR3 loop reads CASKGNEQFF. The CDR3 coding sequence is TGTGCCAGCAAGGGGAATGAGCAGTTCTTC.

In its sample, this clone ranks as medium-sized. This chain uses TRBV2 with TRBJ1-2; 7 bases are shared with TRBD1. CDR1 is SNHLY, CDR2 FYNNEI, per germline. The CDR3 is made up of 14 amino acids. The trim removed 9 bases at V and 7 bases at J, leaving 14 bases unmatched. The CDR3 here is CARGSAGGIFGYTF. The CDR3 DNA reads TGTGCCAGAGGCTCGGCAGGGGGGATCTTTGGCTACACCTTC.

The chain is built from TRBV5-4 and TRBJ2-1, with TRBD2 matching over 14 bases. CDR3 length: 15 residues. Germline CDR1 and CDR2: SGHNT and YYREEE (reference sequence). V gave up 5 bases and J gave up 8 bases; unmatched junction bases: 6. The CDR3 nucleotides are TGTGCCAGCAGGGAGGGACTAGCGGGAGTACATGAGCAGTTCTTC. Amino acids: CASREGLAGVHEQFF.

V and J are TRBV19 and TRBJ1-1; weak D call: TRBD1 (5 bases). This CDR3 region has 14 residues. V lost 3 bases and J lost 3, with 11 bases in between. CDR1 LNHDA and CDR2 SQIVND come from the germline V gene (reference sequence). CDR3 protein: CASSIGQGHTEAFF. The DNA of the CDR3 is TGTGCCAGTAGTATCGGTCAGGGCCACACTGAAGCTTTCTTT.